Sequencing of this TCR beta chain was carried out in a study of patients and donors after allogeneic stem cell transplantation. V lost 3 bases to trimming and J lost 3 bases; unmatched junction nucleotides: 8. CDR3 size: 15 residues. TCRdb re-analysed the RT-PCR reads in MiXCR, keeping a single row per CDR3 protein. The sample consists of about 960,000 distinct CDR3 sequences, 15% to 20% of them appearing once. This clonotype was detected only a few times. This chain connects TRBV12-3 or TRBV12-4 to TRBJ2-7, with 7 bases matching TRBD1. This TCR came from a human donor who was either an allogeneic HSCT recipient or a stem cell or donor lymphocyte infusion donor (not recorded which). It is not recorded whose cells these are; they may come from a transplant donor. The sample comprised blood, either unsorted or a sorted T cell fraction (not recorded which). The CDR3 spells CASSFRTGQYYEQYF. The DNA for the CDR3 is TGTGCCAGCAGTTTCCGGACAGGTCAATACTACGAGCAGTACTTC.